This TCR beta chain is drawn from a study of blood T cell repertoires in COVID-19. Sequencing used immunoSEQ multiplex PCR; TCRdb keeps in-frame clones, though not all of them. This sample has approximately 150,000 clones; roughly 84% occur once, and the top ten carry approximately 8.4%. V was pared by 6 bases and J by 2 bases, with 6 bases of the junction left unmatched. CDR1 is MNHEY and CDR2 is SVGAGI in the germline V gene. This CDR3 is 15 amino acids long. The rearrangement links TRBV6-5 to TRBJ1-2, with TRBD1 matching over 10 bases. The sample taken for sequencing was PBMCs or T cells enriched from blood (not recorded which). This TCR was sampled from a woman aged 50 to 60 who had recovered from COVID-19. The CDR3 here is CASSLTGGPNYGYTF. CDR3 in DNA: TGTGCCAGCAGCTTGACAGGGGGCCCCAACTATGGCTACACCTTC.